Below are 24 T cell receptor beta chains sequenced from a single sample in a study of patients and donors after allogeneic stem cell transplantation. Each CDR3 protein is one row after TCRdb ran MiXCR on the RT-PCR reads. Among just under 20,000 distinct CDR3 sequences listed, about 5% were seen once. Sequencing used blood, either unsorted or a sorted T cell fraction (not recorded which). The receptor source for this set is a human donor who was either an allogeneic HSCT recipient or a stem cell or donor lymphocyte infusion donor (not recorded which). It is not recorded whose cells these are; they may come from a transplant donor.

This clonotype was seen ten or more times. The CDR3 sequence is CASSFTGKGTEAFF. The CDR3 nucleotides are TGTGCCAGCAGCTTTACAGGGAAGGGAACTGAAGCTTTCTTT. The chain joins TRBV7-9 to TRBJ1-1, with D tentatively TRBD1 (6 bases). Germline assignment: CDR1 SEHNR and CDR2 FQNEAQ (reference sequence). This CDR3 contains 14 residues. The ends were cut back, 3 bases at V and 5 bases at J, with 13 bases in the middle.

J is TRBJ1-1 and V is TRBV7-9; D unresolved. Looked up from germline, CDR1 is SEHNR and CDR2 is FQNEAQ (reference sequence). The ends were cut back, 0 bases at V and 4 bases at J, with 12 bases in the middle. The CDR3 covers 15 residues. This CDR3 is CASSLARQFPTEAFF. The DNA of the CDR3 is TGTGCCAGCAGCTTAGCCCGACAATTTCCCACTGAAGCTTTCTTT.

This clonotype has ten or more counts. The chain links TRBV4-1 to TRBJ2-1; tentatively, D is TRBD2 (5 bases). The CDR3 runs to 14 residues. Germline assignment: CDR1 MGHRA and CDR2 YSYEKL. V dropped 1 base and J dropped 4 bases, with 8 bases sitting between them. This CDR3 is CASSQGTRYNEQFF. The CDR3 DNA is TGCGCCAGCAGCCAAGGTACTAGGTACAATGAGCAGTTCTTC.

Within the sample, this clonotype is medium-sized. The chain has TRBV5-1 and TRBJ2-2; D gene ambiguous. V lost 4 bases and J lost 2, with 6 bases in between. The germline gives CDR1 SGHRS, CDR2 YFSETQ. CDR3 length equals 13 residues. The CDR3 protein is CASSIPNTGELFF. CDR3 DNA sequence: TGCGCCAGCAGCATCCCAAACACCGGGGAGCTGTTTTTT. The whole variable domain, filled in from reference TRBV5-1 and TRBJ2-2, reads KAGVTQTPRYLIKTRGQQVTLSCSPISGHRSVSWYQQTPGQGLQFLFEYFSETQRNKGNFPGRFSGRQFSNSRSEMNVSTLELGDSALYLCASSIPNTGELFFGEGSRLTVL.

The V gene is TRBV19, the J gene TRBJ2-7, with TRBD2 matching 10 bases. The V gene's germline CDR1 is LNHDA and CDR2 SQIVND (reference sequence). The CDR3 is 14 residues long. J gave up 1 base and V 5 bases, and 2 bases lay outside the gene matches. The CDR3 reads CASSSSGGSYEQYF. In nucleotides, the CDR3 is TGTGCCAGTAGTTCTAGCGGGGGATCCTACGAGCAGTACTTC. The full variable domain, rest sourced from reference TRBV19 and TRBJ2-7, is DGGITQSPKYLFRKEGQNVTLSCEQNLNHDAMYWYRQDPGQGLRLIYYSQIVNDFQKGDIAEGYSVSREKKESFPLTVTSAQKNPTAFYLCASSSSGGSYEQYFGPGTRLTVT.

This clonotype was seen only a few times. The CDR3 protein is CASSDERRTDTQYF. The CDR3 DNA reads TGTGCCAGCAGCGACGAGAGGAGGACAGATACGCAGTATTTT. V and J are TRBV9 and TRBJ2-3, with D possibly being TRBD2 (5 bases). Per the germline V gene, CDR1 is SGDLS and CDR2 is YYNGEE. Between the trimmed V and J ends, which lost 3 bases and 3 bases, there was a span of 11 bases. This CDR3 region has 14 residues.

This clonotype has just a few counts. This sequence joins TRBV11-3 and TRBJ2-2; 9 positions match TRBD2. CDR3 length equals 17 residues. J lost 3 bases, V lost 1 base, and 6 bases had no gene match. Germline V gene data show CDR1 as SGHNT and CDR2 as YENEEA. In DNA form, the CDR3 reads TGTGCCAGCAGCTTAGCCGGCGGGGGGGCGTACACCGGGGAGCTGTTTTTT. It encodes CASSLAGGGAYTGELFF.

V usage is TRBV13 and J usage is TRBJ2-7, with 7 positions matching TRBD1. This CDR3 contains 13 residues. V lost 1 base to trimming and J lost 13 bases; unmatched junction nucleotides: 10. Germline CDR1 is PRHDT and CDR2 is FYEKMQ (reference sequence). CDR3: CASSLARTGLSYF. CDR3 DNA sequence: TGTGCCAGCAGCTTAGCCAGGACAGGTCTCTCCTACTTC. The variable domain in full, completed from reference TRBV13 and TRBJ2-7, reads AAGVIQSPRHLIKEKRETATLKCYPIPRHDTVYWYQQGPGQDPQFLISFYEKMQSDKGSIPDRFSAQQFSDYHSELNMSSLELGDSALYFCASSLARTGLSYFGPGTRLTVT.

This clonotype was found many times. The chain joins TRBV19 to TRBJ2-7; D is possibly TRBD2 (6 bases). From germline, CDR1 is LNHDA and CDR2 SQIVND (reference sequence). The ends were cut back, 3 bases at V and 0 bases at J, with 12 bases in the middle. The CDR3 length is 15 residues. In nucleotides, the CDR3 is TGTGCCAGTAGTATGACTACGGGAGTCTCCTACGAGCAGTACTTC. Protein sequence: CASSMTTGVSYEQYF.

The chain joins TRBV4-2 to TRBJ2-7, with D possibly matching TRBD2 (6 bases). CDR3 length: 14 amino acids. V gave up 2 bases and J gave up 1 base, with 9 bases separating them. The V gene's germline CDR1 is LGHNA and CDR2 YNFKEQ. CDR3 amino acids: CASSQRLVSYEQYF. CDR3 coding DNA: TGTGCCAGCAGCCAACGACTAGTTTCCTACGAGCAGTACTTC.

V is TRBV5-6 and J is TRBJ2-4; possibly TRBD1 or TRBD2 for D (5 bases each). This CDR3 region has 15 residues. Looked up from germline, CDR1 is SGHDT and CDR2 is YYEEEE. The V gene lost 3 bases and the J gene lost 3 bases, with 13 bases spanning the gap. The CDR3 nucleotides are TGTGCCAGCAGCTGGGGGTTCTGGGGCAAAAACATTCAGTACTTC. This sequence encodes CASSWGFWGKNIQYF.

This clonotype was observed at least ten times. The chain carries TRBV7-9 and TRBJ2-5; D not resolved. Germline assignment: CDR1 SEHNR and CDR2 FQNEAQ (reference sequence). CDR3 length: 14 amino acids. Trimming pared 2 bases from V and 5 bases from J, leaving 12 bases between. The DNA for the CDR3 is TGTGCCAGCAGCTTAACCGAGCTCCGGGAGACCCAGTACTTC. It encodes CASSLTELRETQYF.

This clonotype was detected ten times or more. The CDR3 bases are TGCGCCAGCAGCCAAGACCCCGGGAGGGGCGATCAGCCCCAGCATTTT. As protein: CASSQDPGRGDQPQHF. The chain recombines TRBV4-1 with TRBJ1-5; possible D gene TRBD1, 5 bases. Germline values: CDR1 MGHRA, CDR2 YSYEKL. CDR3 length equals 16 residues. V was shortened by 0 bases and J by 5 bases, with 14 bases between the two germline ends.

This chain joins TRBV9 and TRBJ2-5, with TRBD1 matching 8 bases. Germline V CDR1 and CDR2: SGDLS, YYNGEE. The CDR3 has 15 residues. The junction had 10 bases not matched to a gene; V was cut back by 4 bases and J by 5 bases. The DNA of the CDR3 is TGTGCCAGCAGCCCAAGGACAGGGAACGAGGAGACCCAGTACTTC. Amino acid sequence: CASSPRTGNEETQYF.

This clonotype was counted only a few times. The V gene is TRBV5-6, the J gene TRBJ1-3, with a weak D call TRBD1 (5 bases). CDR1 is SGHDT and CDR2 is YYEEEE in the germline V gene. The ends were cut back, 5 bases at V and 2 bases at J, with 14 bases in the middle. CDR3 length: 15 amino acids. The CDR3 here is CASSYAGTAGNTIYF. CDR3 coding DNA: TGTGCCAGCAGTTATGCCGGGACGGCTGGAAACACCATATATTTT.

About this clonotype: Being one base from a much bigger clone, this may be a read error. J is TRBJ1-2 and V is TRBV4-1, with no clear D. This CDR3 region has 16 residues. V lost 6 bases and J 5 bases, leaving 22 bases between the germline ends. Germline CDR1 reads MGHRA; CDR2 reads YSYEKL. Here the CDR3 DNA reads TGCGCCAGCAGGCAAACCCCAGGATACTTTTTGTATGGCTACACCTTC. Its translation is CASRQTPGYFLYGYTF.

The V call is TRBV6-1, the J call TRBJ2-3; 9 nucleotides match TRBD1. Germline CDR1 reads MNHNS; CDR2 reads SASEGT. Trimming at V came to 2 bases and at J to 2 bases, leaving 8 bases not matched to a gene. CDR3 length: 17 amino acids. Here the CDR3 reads CASSECPGTGHTDTQYF. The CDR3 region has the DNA TGTGCCAGCAGTGAATGTCCAGGGACAGGGCACACAGATACGCAGTATTTT.

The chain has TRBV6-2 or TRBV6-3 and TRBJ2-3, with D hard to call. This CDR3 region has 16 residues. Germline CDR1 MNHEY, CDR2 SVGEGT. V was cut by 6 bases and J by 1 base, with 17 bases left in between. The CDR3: CASRQKLWFGTDTQYF. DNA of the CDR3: TGTGCCAGCAGACAAAAGCTGTGGTTCGGCACAGATACGCAGTATTTT.

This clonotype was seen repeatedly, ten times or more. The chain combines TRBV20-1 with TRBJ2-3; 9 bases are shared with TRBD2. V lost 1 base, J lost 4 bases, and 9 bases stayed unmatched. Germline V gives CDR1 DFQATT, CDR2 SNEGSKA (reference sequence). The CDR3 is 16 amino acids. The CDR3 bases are TGCAGTGCTAGAGCCCCGCTAGCGGGAAGGGCAGATACGCAGTATTTT. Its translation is CSARAPLAGRADTQYF.

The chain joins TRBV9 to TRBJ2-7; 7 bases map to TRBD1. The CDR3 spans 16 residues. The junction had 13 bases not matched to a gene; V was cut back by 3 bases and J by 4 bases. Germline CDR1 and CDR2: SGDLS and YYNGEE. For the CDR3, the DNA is TGTGCCAGCAGCGCTACAGGACAAGGGGGCGTGTACGAGCAGTACTTC. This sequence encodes CASSATGQGGVYEQYF.

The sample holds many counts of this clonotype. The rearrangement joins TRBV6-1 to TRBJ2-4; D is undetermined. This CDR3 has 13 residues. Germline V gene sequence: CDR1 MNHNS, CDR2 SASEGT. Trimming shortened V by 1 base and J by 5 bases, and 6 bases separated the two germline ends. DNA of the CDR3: TGTGCCAGCAGTGAAGTGCTCCAAAACATTCAGTACTTC. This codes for CASSEVLQNIQYF.

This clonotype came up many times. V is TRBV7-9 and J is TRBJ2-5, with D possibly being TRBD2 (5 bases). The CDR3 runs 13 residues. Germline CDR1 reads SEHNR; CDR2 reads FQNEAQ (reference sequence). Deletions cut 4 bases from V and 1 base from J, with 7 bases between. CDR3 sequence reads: CASSSTSQETQYF. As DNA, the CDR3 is TGTGCCAGCAGCTCAACTAGCCAAGAGACCCAGTACTTC. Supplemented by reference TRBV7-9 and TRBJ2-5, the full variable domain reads DTGVSQNPRHKITKRGQNVTFRCDPISEHNRLYWYRQTLGQGPEFLTYFQNEAQLEKSRLLSDRFSAERPKGSFSTLEIQRTEQGDSAMYLCASSSTSQETQYFGPGTRLLVL.

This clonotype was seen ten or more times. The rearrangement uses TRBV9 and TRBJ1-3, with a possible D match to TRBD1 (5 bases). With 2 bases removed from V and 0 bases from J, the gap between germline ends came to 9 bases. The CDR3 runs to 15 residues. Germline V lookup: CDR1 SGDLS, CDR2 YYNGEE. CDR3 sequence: CASSVTVRSGNTIYF. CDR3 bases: TGTGCCAGCAGCGTGACAGTCCGCTCTGGAAACACCATATATTTT.

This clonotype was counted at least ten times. The CDR3 DNA reads TGTGCCAGCTCACCACAGGGACAGTTAGATCAGCCCCAGCATTTT. This sequence encodes CASSPQGQLDQPQHF. The chain links TRBV18 to TRBJ1-5, with 7 bases fitting TRBD1. The germline V gene has CDR1 KGHSH and CDR2 LQKENI. CDR3 length: 15 amino acids. J gave up 5 bases and V 1 base, and 5 bases lay outside the gene matches. The full variable domain, in which reference TRBV18 and TRBJ1-5 provide the parts outside the CDR3, is NAGVMQNPRHLVRRRGQEARLRCSPMKGHSHVYWYRQLPEEGLKFMVYLQKENIIDESGMPKERFSAEFPKEGPSILRIQQVVRGDSAAYFCASSPQGQLDQPQHFGDGTRLSIL.